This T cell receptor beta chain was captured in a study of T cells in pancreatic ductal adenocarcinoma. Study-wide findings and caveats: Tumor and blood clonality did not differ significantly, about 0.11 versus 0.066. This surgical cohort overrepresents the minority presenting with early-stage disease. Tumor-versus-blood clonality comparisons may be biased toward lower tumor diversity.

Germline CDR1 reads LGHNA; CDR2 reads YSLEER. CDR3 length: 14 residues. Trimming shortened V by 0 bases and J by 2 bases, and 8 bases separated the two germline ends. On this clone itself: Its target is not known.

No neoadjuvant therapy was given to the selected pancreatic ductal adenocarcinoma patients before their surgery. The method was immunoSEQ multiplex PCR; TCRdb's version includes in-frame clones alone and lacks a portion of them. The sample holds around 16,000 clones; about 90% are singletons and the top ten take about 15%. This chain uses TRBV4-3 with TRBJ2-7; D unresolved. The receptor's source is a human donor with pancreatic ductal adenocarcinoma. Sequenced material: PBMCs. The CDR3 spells CASSQDTQAYEQYF. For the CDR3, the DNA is TGCGCCAGCAGCCAAGATACCCAGGCCTACGAGCAGTACTTC.